This record concerns one T cell receptor beta chain sequence. The data were obtained in a study of blood T cell repertoires in COVID-19. About the research overall: From the United States, Italy and Spain came samples of acute and convalescent COVID-19. The analysed material was cDNA or gDNA that came from T cells, B-cell-depleted T cells, or PBMCs.

The method was immunoSEQ multiplex PCR; TCRdb's version includes in-frame clones alone and lacks a portion of them. The sample includes 150,000 to 200,000 clones, 65% to 85% of them seen just once. Ages ranged from roughly 18 to 100 years, with residence in under 25 US areas. The TCR originated in a woman aged 60-75 years who had recovered from COVID-19. Sequences were obtained from PBMCs or T cells enriched from blood (not recorded which).

CDR3 in amino acids: CASSRTPSGPGEQFF. CDR3 nucleotides: TGTGCCAGCAGTCGAACCCCTAGCGGTCCCGGTGAGCAGTTCTTC. V is TRBV6-5 and J is TRBJ2-1, with 7 bases identical to TRBD2. This CDR3 comprises 15 residues. The V gene's germline CDR1 is MNHEY and CDR2 SVGAGI. Trimming removed 5 bases from V and 9 bases from J; junction bases left unmatched: 13.